Listed below are T cell receptor beta chains from one sample, sequenced in a study of early T cells in non-severe SARS-CoV-2 infection. In TCRdb, the 5' RACE reads were re-called with MiXCR into one record per CDR3 protein. The sample has about 64,000 distinct CDR3 sequences, 10% to 12% seen once. The starting material was whole blood, obtained at baseline. These receptor sequences come from an adult who was a healthcare worker with PCR-confirmed SARS-CoV-2 infection or an uninfected control (not recorded which). Each CDR3 is given with its conserved first and last residue. D genes are given only for firm matches. Clone size is given for some rows only: seen once, a few or many times, or a class if the clone is expanded.

D gene	V gene	J gene	clone size	CDR3 DNA	CDR3 protein
.	TRBV29-1	TRBJ1-2	few	TGCAGCGTTGAATCCGCAACGGGAGGCTACACCTTC	CSVESATGGYTF
TRBD2	TRBV7-8	TRBJ2-7	.	TGTGCCAGCAGCTTAGGGGCTAGCGGGGGCGGAAGTTTTTCCTACGAGCAGTACTTC	CASSLGASGGGSFSYEQYF
.	TRBV7-9	TRBJ1-1	.	TGTGCCAGCAGCCCCCACTCGGGCAGGGACACTGAAGCTTTCTTT	CASSPHSGRDTEAFF
.	TRBV4-2	TRBJ2-7	many	TGTGCCAGCAGCCGGGCAGGGGCCTACGAGCAGTACTTC	CASSRAGAYEQYF
.	TRBV27	TRBJ1-5	.	TGTGCCAGCAGTCGCGACTTTAGCAATCAGCCCCAGCATTTT	CASSRDFSNQPQHF
.	TRBV11-2	TRBJ2-5	.	TGTGCCAGCAGCCCCATGGCGGAGACCCAGTACTTC	CASSPMAETQYF
.	TRBV12-3/TRBV12-4	TRBJ2-5	.	TGTGCCAGCAGTCCGATAGGAGGGCCGGAGACCCAGTACTTC	CASSPIGGPETQYF
.	TRBV5-1	TRBJ2-5	few	TGCGCCAGCAGCTTGTTCGGCAACCAAGAGACCCAGTACTTC	CASSLFGNQETQYF
TRBD2	TRBV6-2/TRBV6-3	TRBJ2-1	few	TGTGCCAGCAGACTAGCGGGGGATGACAATGAGCAGTTCTTC	CASRLAGDDNEQFF
.	TRBV11-2	TRBJ2-2	many	TGTGCCAGCTCCCGGACAGAAATGAACACCGGGGAGCTGTTTTTT	CASSRTEMNTGELFF
.	TRBV5-4	TRBJ2-2	.	TGTGCCAGCAGCTTGTCGTGGGAAAACACCGGGGAGCTGTTTTTT	CASSLSWENTGELFF
TRBD2	TRBV4-3	TRBJ2-7	.	TGCGCCAGCAGCCAAGGGACTAGCGGGGCCTACGAGCAGTACTTC	CASSQGTSGAYEQYF
.	TRBV20-1	TRBJ2-1	once	TGCAGTGCTGCATCCCGGGAGCGGACCTACAATGAGCAGTTCTTC	CSAASRERTYNEQFF
TRBD2	TRBV12-3/TRBV12-4	TRBJ2-1	many	TGTGCCAGCAGTTTCGGGCAAGGGCTAGCGGGGCCCCTGCAAGAGCAGTTCTTC	CASSFGQGLAGPLQEQFF
.	TRBV6-5	TRBJ1-2	few	TGTGCCAGCAGTTACGGGACCAACTATGGCTACACCTTC	CASSYGTNYGYTF
.	TRBV12-3/TRBV12-4	TRBJ2-5	.	TGTGCCAGCAAATTGGGGGGGCGAGAGACCCAGTACTTC	CASKLGGRETQYF
TRBD1	TRBV30	TRBJ1-5	few	TGTGCCTGGAGTGTGACAGGGGATCAGCCCCAGCATTTT	CAWSVTGDQPQHF
.	TRBV4-3	TRBJ2-7	.	TGCGCCAGCAGCCACGGGACTCCTGTACCCTACGAGCAGTACTTC	CASSHGTPVPYEQYF
TRBD2	TRBV7-8	TRBJ2-2	few	TGTGCCAGCAGCGTTAGCGGGGGGACCCCCACAGGGGAGCTGTTTTTT	CASSVSGGTPTGELFF
.	TRBV12-3/TRBV12-4	TRBJ1-1	few	TGTGCCAGCACCGGACGGACGAACACTGAAGCTTTCTTT	CASTGRTNTEAFF